This entry describes one TCR beta chain. The study enrolled healthy HIV-negative adults without recent acute infections or vaccinations as donors. Only Caucasian adults living in Nashville, Tennessee made up the donor group. It was into CD45RA+ naive and CD45RA-negative memory subsets that the CD4+ cells were split. CDR3 length: 11 residues. Trimming removed 1 base at V and 9 bases at J, with 7 bases between. Germline V gives CDR1 DFQATT, CDR2 SNEGSKA (reference sequence). On sorted subsets, replicate PCRs used 200 to 250 ng DNA, or around 30,000 T cell genomes. Here immunoSEQ multiplex PCR was the method, and the copy in TCRdb shows in-frame clones only, minus some. This sample has 2 million to 2.5 million clones; roughly 93% occur once, and the top ten carry about 0.41%. The data were taken from a study of shared clonotypes between healthy human individuals.

The receptor was isolated from a man aged 18-30 years in good health. Some clones in this sample may be carry-over from other donors' samples. This sequence joins TRBV20-1 and TRBJ2-1; weak D call: TRBD1 (5 bases). Sequencing was carried out using naive CD4+ T cells from PBMCs. Subset indicated: CD45RA+ positively selected. The DNA of the CDR3 is TGCAGTGCTAGAGGGGGCCTTGAGCAGTTCTTC. Protein sequence: CSARGGLEQFF.